These T cell receptor beta chains were read from a single sample in a study of blood T cell repertoires in COVID-19. Profiled with immunoSEQ multiplex PCR; TCRdb holds only in-frame clones, not every one. The table shows some 330,000 clones, with approximately 89% occurring only once. Sequencing used peripheral blood. All receptors derive from a woman in her thirties with COVID-19, enrolled during active disease. Both conserved end residues are part of each CDR3. The D gene is left open where the match is weak. Rows may omit the clone size; those that give it use once, few, many or a size class.

V gene	clone size	D gene	J gene	CDR3 protein	CDR3 DNA
TRBV10-3	NA	TRBD1	TRBJ2-7	CAIRLRDSSYEQYF	TGTGCCATCAGACTCCGGGACAGTTCCTACGAGCAGTACTTC
TRBV6-5	NA	TRBD1	TRBJ1-2	CASRVSGTGDGYTF	TGTGCCAGCAGGGTTTCCGGGACAGGGGATGGCTACACCTTC
TRBV2	NA	NA	TRBJ1-2	CASSSREPTNYGYTF	TGTGCCAGCAGCTCCCGGGAACCCACTAACTATGGCTACACCTTC
TRBV9	NA	TRBD1	TRBJ2-2	CASKSGQRNTGELFF	TGTGCCAGCAAATCGGGACAGAGAAACACCGGGGAGCTGTTTTTT
TRBV20-1	NA	NA	TRBJ2-7	CSAIESREQYF	TGCAGTGCCATTGAATCTAGGGAGCAGTACTTC
TRBV6-5	NA	NA	TRBJ1-4	CASSNRPGREKLFF	TGTGCCAGCAGTAACAGGCCTGGTCGGGAAAAACTGTTTTTT
TRBV4-2	NA	NA	TRBJ2-5	CASSQEDNPQETQYF	TGTGCCAGCAGCCAAGAAGACAACCCCCAAGAGACCCAGTACTTC
TRBV6-6	NA	NA	TRBJ1-4	CASSYTGNEKLFF	TGTGCCAGCAGTTATACAGGGAATGAAAAACTGTTTTTT
TRBV12-3/TRBV12-4	NA	NA	TRBJ1-5	CASSLPAQPQHF	TGTGCCAGCAGCCTACCCGCCCAGCCCCAGCATTTT
TRBV19	NA	NA	TRBJ1-1	CASSPEGSGNTEAFF	TGTGCCAGTAGTCCGGAGGGGTCTGGGAACACTGAAGCTTTCTTT
TRBV4-1	NA	NA	TRBJ2-1	CASSQEAPGNEQFF	TGCGCCAGCAGCCAAGAAGCGCCTGGGAATGAGCAGTTCTTC
TRBV18	once	NA	TRBJ2-7	CASSPPSLAYEQYF	TGTGCCAGCTCACCACCGTCACTAGCCTACGAGCAGTACTTC
TRBV5-1	NA	NA	TRBJ2-2	CASSLRAQLNTGELFF	TGCGCCAGCAGCCTGAGGGCGCAACTAAACACCGGGGAGCTGTTTTTT
TRBV11-3	NA	NA	TRBJ1-1	CASSKGGNTEAFF	TGTGCCAGCAGCAAAGGGGGGAACACTGAAGCTTTCTTT
TRBV5-4	NA	NA	TRBJ2-5	CASSLIRRPGTQYF	TGTGCCAGCAGCTTGATCAGGCGCCCAGGGACCCAGTACTTC
TRBV11-2	NA	TRBD2	TRBJ2-5	CASSLGSSGGFQETQYF	TGTGCCAGCAGCTTAGGGTCTAGCGGGGGGTTCCAAGAGACCCAGTACTTC
TRBV7-8	NA	NA	TRBJ2-5	CASSRGTLKLETQYF	TGTGCCAGCAGCCGAGGGACATTAAAACTAGAGACCCAGTACTTC
TRBV11-2	NA	NA	TRBJ1-2	CASSLVGGYGYTF	TGTGCCAGCAGCTTAGTAGGGGGCTATGGCTACACCTTC